This TCR beta chain was captured in a study of shared clonotypes between healthy human individuals. Looking at the study overall: There were three CD4 naive, three CD4 memory, two CD8 naive and one CD8 memory plates per donor. Whole-study findings and limits: Clonotype sharing across a few donors was observed for 4.5% to 6.5% of naive CD4 clonotypes.

Points on this clone: Its antigen remains unidentified.

Samples underwent the assay at deep level. Clones were sequenced by immunoSEQ multiplex PCR, and TCRdb holds only the in-frame ones, with some missing. The sample lists over a million clones, around 82% occurring once. The germline CDR1 and CDR2 sequences are SGHTA and FQGNSA. Trimming at V came to 6 bases and at J to 6 bases, leaving 11 bases not matched to a gene. The CDR3 spans 15 residues. The V and J genes are TRBV7-2 and TRBJ1-5; 7 bases align to TRBD1. The material sequenced was memory CD4+ T cells from PBMCs. The sample's subset: CD45RA-negative fraction. The clonotype comes from a man between 18 and 29 years old in good health. Some clones in this sample may be carry-over from other donors' samples. The CDR3 bases are TGTGCCAGCAGTCCCGACCGACAGGGCAGTCAGCCCCAGCATTTT. As protein: CASSPDRQGSQPQHF.